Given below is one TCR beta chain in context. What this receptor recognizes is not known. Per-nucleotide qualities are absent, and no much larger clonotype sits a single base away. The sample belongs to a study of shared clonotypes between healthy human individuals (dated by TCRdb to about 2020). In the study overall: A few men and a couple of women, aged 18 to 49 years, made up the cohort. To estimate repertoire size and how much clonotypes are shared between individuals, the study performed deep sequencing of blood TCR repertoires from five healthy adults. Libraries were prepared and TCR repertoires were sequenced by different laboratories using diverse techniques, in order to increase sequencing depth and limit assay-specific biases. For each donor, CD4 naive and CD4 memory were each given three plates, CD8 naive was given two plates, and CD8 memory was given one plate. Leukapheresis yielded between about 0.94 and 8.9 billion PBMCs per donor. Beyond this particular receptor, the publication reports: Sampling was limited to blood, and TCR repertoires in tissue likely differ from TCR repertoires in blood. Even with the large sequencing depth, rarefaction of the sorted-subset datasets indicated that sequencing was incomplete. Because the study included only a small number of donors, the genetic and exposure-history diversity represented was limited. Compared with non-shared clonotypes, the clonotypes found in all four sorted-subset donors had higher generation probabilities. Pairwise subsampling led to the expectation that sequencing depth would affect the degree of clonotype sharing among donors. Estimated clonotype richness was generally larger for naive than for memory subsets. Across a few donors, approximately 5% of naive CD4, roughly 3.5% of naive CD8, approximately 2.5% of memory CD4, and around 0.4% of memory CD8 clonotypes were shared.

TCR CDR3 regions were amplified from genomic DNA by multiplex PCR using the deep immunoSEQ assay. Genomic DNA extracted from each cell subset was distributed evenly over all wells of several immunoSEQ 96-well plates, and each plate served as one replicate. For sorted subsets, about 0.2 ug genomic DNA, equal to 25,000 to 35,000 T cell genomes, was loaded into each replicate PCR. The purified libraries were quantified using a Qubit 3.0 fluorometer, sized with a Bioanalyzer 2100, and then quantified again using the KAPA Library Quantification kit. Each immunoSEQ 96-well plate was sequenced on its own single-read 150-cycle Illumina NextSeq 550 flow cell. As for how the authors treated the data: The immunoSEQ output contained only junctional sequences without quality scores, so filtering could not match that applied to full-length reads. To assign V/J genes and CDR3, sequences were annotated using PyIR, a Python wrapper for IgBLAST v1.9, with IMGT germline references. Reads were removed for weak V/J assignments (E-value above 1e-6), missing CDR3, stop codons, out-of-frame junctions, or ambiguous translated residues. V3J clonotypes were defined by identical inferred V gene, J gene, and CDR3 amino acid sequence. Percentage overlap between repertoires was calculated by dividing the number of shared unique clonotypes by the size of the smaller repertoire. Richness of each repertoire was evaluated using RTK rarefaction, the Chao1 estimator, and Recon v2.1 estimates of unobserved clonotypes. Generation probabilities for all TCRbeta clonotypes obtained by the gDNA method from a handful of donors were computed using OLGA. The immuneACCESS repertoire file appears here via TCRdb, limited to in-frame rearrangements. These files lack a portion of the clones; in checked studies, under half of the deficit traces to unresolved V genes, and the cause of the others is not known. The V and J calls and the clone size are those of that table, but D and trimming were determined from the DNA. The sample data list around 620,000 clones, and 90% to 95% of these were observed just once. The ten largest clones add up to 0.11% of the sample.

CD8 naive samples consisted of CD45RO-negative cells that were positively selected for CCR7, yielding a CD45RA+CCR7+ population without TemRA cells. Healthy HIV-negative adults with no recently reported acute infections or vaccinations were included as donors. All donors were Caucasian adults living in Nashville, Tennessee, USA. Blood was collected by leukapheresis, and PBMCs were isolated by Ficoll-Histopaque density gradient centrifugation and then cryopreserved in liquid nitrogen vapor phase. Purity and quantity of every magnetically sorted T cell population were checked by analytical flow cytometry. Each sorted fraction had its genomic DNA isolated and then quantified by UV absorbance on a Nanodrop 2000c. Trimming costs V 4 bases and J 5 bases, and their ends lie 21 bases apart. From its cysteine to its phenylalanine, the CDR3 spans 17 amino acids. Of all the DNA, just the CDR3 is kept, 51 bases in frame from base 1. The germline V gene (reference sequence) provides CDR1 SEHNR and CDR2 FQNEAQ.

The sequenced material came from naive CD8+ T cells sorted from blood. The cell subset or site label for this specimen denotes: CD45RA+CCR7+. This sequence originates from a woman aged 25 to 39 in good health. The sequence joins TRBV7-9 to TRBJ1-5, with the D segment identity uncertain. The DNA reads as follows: TGTGCCAGCAGCTCAACCAAGGGAGAGGAGTGGGATCAGCCCCAGCATTTT. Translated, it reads CASSSTKGEEWDQPQHF.